These T cell receptor beta chains were read from a single sample in a study of CD8+ T cells in alopecia areata. Profiling relied on immunoSEQ multiplex PCR, and the TCRdb table lists in-frame clones only, not all of them. The sample has 80,000 to 100,000 clones; roughly 46% are singletons. Sequencing was performed on CD8+ T cells sorted from blood, taken at week 24, from a patient treated with tofacitinib. The receptors were sampled from a human donor with alopecia areata. The CDR3 runs from the conserved cysteine through the conserved F or W. Fields, in order: D gene, CDR3 length, clone size, J gene, V gene, CDR3 DNA, CDR3 protein. D genes are given only for firm matches. Not all rows give a size; the values are once, few, many and, for expanded clones, a class.

D gene: NA; CDR3 length: 11; clone size: NA; J gene: TRBJ1-2; V gene: TRBV29-1; CDR3 DNA: TGCAGCGTTGGAGGAGGAGTCGGCTACACCTTC; CDR3 protein: CSVGGGVGYTF
D gene: TRBD2; CDR3 length: 13; clone size: few; J gene: TRBJ2-7; V gene: TRBV29-1; CDR3 DNA: TGCAGCGTTGGGACTAGCGGGAGCTACGAGCAGTACTTC; CDR3 protein: CSVGTSGSYEQYF
D gene: NA; CDR3 length: 15; clone size: NA; J gene: TRBJ2-1; V gene: TRBV6-5; CDR3 DNA: TGTGCCAGCAGTTACACCCGGACGGGCGGGCAGGACCAGTTCTTC; CDR3 protein: CASSYTRTGGQDQFF
D gene: NA; CDR3 length: 14; clone size: few; J gene: TRBJ2-7; V gene: TRBV6-5; CDR3 DNA: TGTGCCAGCAGTTTCGGAGGGGTCTCCTACGAGCAGTACTTC; CDR3 protein: CASSFGGVSYEQYF
D gene: NA; CDR3 length: 14; clone size: NA; J gene: TRBJ2-1; V gene: TRBV27; CDR3 DNA: TGTGCCAGCAGTTTCGGTGGATCGGTCAATGAGCAGTTCTTC; CDR3 protein: CASSFGGSVNEQFF
D gene: NA; CDR3 length: 20; clone size: NA; J gene: TRBJ2-1; V gene: TRBV9; CDR3 DNA: TGTGCCAGCAGCGGATCCCCGACTCCTCGTAGGCCCGGCCCCTACAATGAGCAGTTCTTC; CDR3 protein: CASSGSPTPRRPGPYNEQFF
D gene: NA; CDR3 length: 15; clone size: few; J gene: TRBJ2-1; V gene: TRBV2; CDR3 DNA: TGTGCCAGCAGTGATCTGCGGGTTTCCTACAATGAGCAGTTCTTC; CDR3 protein: CASSDLRVSYNEQFF
D gene: TRBD1; CDR3 length: 16; clone size: NA; J gene: TRBJ2-7; V gene: TRBV18; CDR3 DNA: TGTGCCAGCTCGCGAACCGGGACAGGGGATTCTTGGGAGCAGTACTTC; CDR3 protein: CASSRTGTGDSWEQYF
D gene: NA; CDR3 length: 11; clone size: NA; J gene: TRBJ2-7; V gene: TRBV7-2; CDR3 DNA: TGTGCCAGCAGTCTTTCCTACGAGCAGTACTTC; CDR3 protein: CASSLSYEQYF
D gene: NA; CDR3 length: 14; clone size: NA; J gene: TRBJ1-5; V gene: TRBV27; CDR3 DNA: TGTGCCAGCAGTTCACTAAATAGCAATCAGCCCCAGCATTTT; CDR3 protein: CASSSLNSNQPQHF
D gene: NA; CDR3 length: 15; clone size: NA; J gene: TRBJ1-1; V gene: TRBV27; CDR3 DNA: TGTGCCAGCAGTGTAACCGGGACGGCGAACACTGAAGCTTTCTTT; CDR3 protein: CASSVTGTANTEAFF
D gene: TRBD1; CDR3 length: 13; clone size: NA; J gene: TRBJ2-7; V gene: TRBV27; CDR3 DNA: TGTGCCAGCAGTTTTACGGGACAGTACGAGCAGTACTTC; CDR3 protein: CASSFTGQYEQYF
D gene: NA; CDR3 length: 14; clone size: NA; J gene: TRBJ1-2; V gene: TRBV2; CDR3 DNA: TGTGCCAGCAGTGACCGCGGGGAAGTAAGGGGCTACACCTTC; CDR3 protein: CASSDRGEVRGYTF
D gene: NA; CDR3 length: 14; clone size: NA; J gene: TRBJ2-7; V gene: TRBV14; CDR3 DNA: TGTGCCAGCTCCCTGGGGGCGCACACCTACGAGCAGTACTTC; CDR3 protein: CASSLGAHTYEQYF
D gene: NA; CDR3 length: 15; clone size: NA; J gene: TRBJ1-5; V gene: TRBV7-8; CDR3 DNA: TGTGCCAGCAGCTTAGTAGGGGGTGGGGACGAGCCCCAGCATTTT; CDR3 protein: CASSLVGGGDEPQHF
D gene: NA; CDR3 length: 17; clone size: NA; J gene: TRBJ1-1; V gene: TRBV19; CDR3 DNA: TGTGCCAGTGGCCCATTCCTCTCTCGGGGGGCGAACACTGAAGCTTTCTTT; CDR3 protein: CASGPFLSRGANTEAFF
D gene: NA; CDR3 length: 15; clone size: once; J gene: TRBJ2-7; V gene: TRBV7-9; CDR3 DNA: TGTGCCAGCAGCTCGGACATCCTCCCCTCCTACGAGCAGTACTTC; CDR3 protein: CASSSDILPSYEQYF
D gene: NA; CDR3 length: 13; clone size: few; J gene: TRBJ1-2; V gene: TRBV27; CDR3 DNA: TGTGCCAGCAGTCCAGGGTGGACCTATGGCTACACCTTC; CDR3 protein: CASSPGWTYGYTF
D gene: TRBD2; CDR3 length: 13; clone size: NA; J gene: TRBJ2-7; V gene: TRBV7-6; CDR3 DNA: TGTGCCAGCAGACCGGGACTAGCCTACGAGCAGTACTTC; CDR3 protein: CASRPGLAYEQYF
D gene: TRBD1; CDR3 length: 14; clone size: NA; J gene: TRBJ2-7; V gene: TRBV7-8; CDR3 DNA: TGTGCCAGCAGCTGGGGACAGGGGGCCTACGAGCAGTACTTC; CDR3 protein: CASSWGQGAYEQYF
D gene: TRBD1; CDR3 length: 15; clone size: few; J gene: TRBJ2-5; V gene: TRBV7-2; CDR3 DNA: TGTGCCAGCACCAGCTGGACAGGGGGGCCGGAGACCCAGTACTTC; CDR3 protein: CASTSWTGGPETQYF
D gene: TRBD1; CDR3 length: 14; clone size: NA; J gene: TRBJ1-2; V gene: TRBV30; CDR3 DNA: TGTGCCTGGAGCGCAGGGGGGCAAAACTATGGCTACACCTTC; CDR3 protein: CAWSAGGQNYGYTF
D gene: NA; CDR3 length: 17; clone size: NA; J gene: TRBJ2-2; V gene: TRBV2; CDR3 DNA: TGTGCCAGCAGCGCCACCCCGGTTACAGCTATCACCGGGGAGCTGTTTTTT; CDR3 protein: CASSATPVTAITGELFF
D gene: NA; CDR3 length: 13; clone size: NA; J gene: TRBJ2-1; V gene: TRBV30; CDR3 DNA: TGTGCCTGGAACGGCGGAACCTACAATGAGCAGTTCTTC; CDR3 protein: CAWNGGTYNEQFF
D gene: NA; CDR3 length: 13; clone size: many; J gene: TRBJ1-2; V gene: TRBV28; CDR3 DNA: TGTGCCAGCAGTCCCGGATCCTTAAATGGCTACACCTTC; CDR3 protein: CASSPGSLNGYTF
D gene: NA; CDR3 length: 13; clone size: NA; J gene: TRBJ2-7; V gene: TRBV14; CDR3 DNA: TGTGCCAGCAGCCTCGGCACGACCTACGAGCAGTACTTC; CDR3 protein: CASSLGTTYEQYF
D gene: NA; CDR3 length: 20; clone size: NA; J gene: TRBJ2-1; V gene: TRBV30; CDR3 DNA: TGTGCCTGGAGTGTACCGTTGGGGAGTCGCGGTTATAGCTCCTACAATGAGCAGTTCTTC; CDR3 protein: CAWSVPLGSRGYSSYNEQFF
D gene: NA; CDR3 length: 11; clone size: NA; J gene: TRBJ1-1; V gene: TRBV30; CDR3 DNA: TGTGCCTGGAGTGTATCAACTGAAGCTTTCTTT; CDR3 protein: CAWSVSTEAFF